This T cell receptor beta chain was recorded in a study of blood T cell repertoires in COVID-19 (dated by TCRdb to the early 2020s). Regarding the complete study: Samples from collaborators originated in the United States, Italy and Spain and spanned both the acute and convalescent phases of COVID-19. The prospective study material was composed of cDNA or gDNA derived from T cells, B-cell-depleted T cells, or PBMCs. The dataset comprised deeply sampled blood TCRbeta repertoires from subjects exposed to, actively infected with, or recovered from COVID-19. A freely available public database, intended as a resource for researchers studying the immune response to SARS-CoV-2, is where the repertoires were released. Samples came from the ongoing ImmuneRACE study (first 160 participants) plus 1,254 subjects from 6 global collaborators. The sample metadata nearly always contained a de-identified subject ID, COVID-19 status, age in years and sex. Where available, HLA class I and class II types were taken from metadata supplied by the sample provider and were not determined by assay-based typing.

What the research found in general, with its limitations: The amount of clinical and demographic metadata varied by source and participant and was provided uncurated.

The immunoSEQ Assay, a bias-controlled multiplex PCR, was used to amplify TCRbeta CDR3 regions from genomic DNA. On the study's bioinformatics: The number of nucleated cells in each sample was estimated by amplification of reference gene primers within the assay. To quantify the absolute abundance of each unique TCRbeta CDR3 rearrangement, sequence reads were collapsed and filtered. For each sample, productive Simpson clonality was calculated as the square root of Simpson's diversity index over productive rearrangements. Drawn from immuneACCESS, this table holds only the in-frame rearrangements with V and J called that TCRdb kept. Clones are partly lost; checked studies trace under half to an unresolved V gene and leave the rest unexplained. That table is the source of V, J and clone size, and D and trimming were worked out from the DNA. Here the sample has hundreds of thousands of clones; around 89% occur a single time. The top ten clonotypes cover 2.4% of the sample.

Concerning this clone: The antigen it binds to is not known. Nothing much larger sits one base from this clone, and base qualities are not available.

Participants in the prospective study were aged roughly 18 to 100 years, lived in 20 to 25 United States geographic areas, and enrolled through a virtual design. Cohort assignment in the prospective study relied on participant-reported clinical history from a screening survey and a study questionnaire. Recovered participants in ImmuneRACE Cohort 3 were defined as having two consecutive negative NP/OP PCR tests, clearance from a healthcare professional, or resolution of symptoms. Each participant in the prospective study had whole blood, serum and a nasopharyngeal or oropharyngeal swab collected by mobile phlebotomists. Additional blood draws and questionnaires over an approximately 2-month period could optionally be provided by prospective study participants. Before DNA extraction, blood samples from the prospective study were shipped at room temperature or frozen. Reading from cysteine to phenylalanine, the CDR3 counts 12 amino acids. The CDR3 DNA has 36 bases and is translated from base 1. The germline V gene specifies SGHRS as CDR1 and YFSETQ as CDR2. Relative to germline, V is 5 bases shorter and J is 5 bases shorter, with 8 bases between their ends.

The rearrangement combines TRBV5-1 with TRBJ2-1, and perhaps TRBD2 as D gene, on 6 matching bases. The clonotype was recovered from a woman under 30 who had recovered from COVID-19. The source material was PBMCs or T cells enriched from blood (not recorded which). The DNA is TGCGCCAGCAGAAGGGAGGACAATGAGCAGTTCTTC. This is translated as CASRREDNEQFF.